The 21 T cell receptor beta chains presented below share a single source sample, sequenced in a study of blood T cells in healthy people across ages. The use of a sample-barcoded 5' primer and a J-beta primer mix characterized a second PCR of roughly 7 to 11 cycles. TCRdb called the 5' RACE reads again in MiXCR, with one record for every CDR3 protein. Among around 780,000 distinct CDR3 sequences listed, about 26% were seen once. The data were also submitted as part of a second study, on T cells of mothers and their children.

Input material: blood. The receptors stem from a boy younger than 18 in good health.

The rearrangement uses TRBV10-1 and TRBJ1-2, with TRBD1 matching 8 bases. Trimming at V came to 11 bases and at J to 5 bases, leaving 10 bases not matched to a gene. The CDR3 runs 13 residues. The germline V gene has CDR1 WNHNN and CDR2 SYGVQD (reference sequence). CDR3 coding DNA: TGCGCCGGGCCGACAGGGGTGGAGTATGGCTACACCTTC. It specifies CAGPTGVEYGYTF.

V and J are TRBV3-1 and TRBJ1-2; a weak D match, TRBD1 (6 bases). Trimming pared 2 bases from V and 4 bases from J, leaving 11 bases between. The CDR3 has 14 residues. CDR1 is LGHDT, CDR2 YNNKEL, per germline (reference sequence). The CDR3 nucleotides are TGTGCCAGCAGCCAAAGAGGCAGGGGCTATGGCTACACCTTC. This gives the protein CASSQRGRGYGYTF.

Only a few counts were recorded for this clonotype. The chain has TRBV2 and TRBJ1-1, with unresolved D. The V gene's germline CDR1 is SNHLY and CDR2 FYNNEI. The CDR3 has 14 residues. V was cut by 3 bases and J by 1 base, with 9 bases left in between. CDR3 residues: CASSDKGWNTEAFF. In nucleotides, the CDR3 is TGTGCCAGCAGTGATAAGGGTTGGAACACTGAAGCTTTCTTT.

This sequence joins TRBV12-3 or TRBV12-4 and TRBJ2-3; the match to TRBD2 covers 11 bases. This CDR3 spans 15 amino acids. Trimming at V came to 7 bases and at J to 5 bases, leaving 8 bases not matched to a gene. DNA for the CDR3: TGTGCCAGCAACCATAGCGGGGGGGGGGGAGATACGCAGTATTTT. Translation gives CASNHSGGGGDTQYF.

The rearrangement links TRBV6-1 to TRBJ2-3; 11 bases agree with TRBD2. With V trimmed by 7 bases and J by 6 bases, 9 bases remained unmatched. The CDR3 consists of 15 residues. The germline V gene encodes CDR1 MNHNS and CDR2 SASEGT. The DNA for the CDR3 is TGTGCCAGCAAGGGGACTAGCGGAGATGGCGATACGCAGTATTTT. Translating it yields CASKGTSGDGDTQYF.

Concerning this clonotype itself: Compared with germline, one end of the junction differs, possibly owing to a read error. The rearrangement uses TRBV5-1 and TRBJ1-2; 10 bases line up with TRBD1. The CDR3 runs 14 residues. CDR1 and CDR2 (germline): SGHRS, YFSETQ. CDR3 DNA sequence: TGCGCCAGCAGCCCGGGGACAGGGGAACGGGGCTGCACCTTC. Translating it yields CASSPGTGERGCTF.

This clonotype was seen a handful of times. This chain uses TRBV20-1 with TRBJ2-5; 7 positions match TRBD2. Unmatched junction bases numbered 5, after V lost 6 bases and J lost 4 bases. Germline assignment: CDR1 DFQATT and CDR2 SNEGSKA (reference sequence). This CDR3 is 12 amino acids long. This CDR3 reads CSAWEGGETQYF. In DNA form, the CDR3 reads TGCAGTGCCTGGGAGGGAGGAGAGACCCAGTACTTC.

This clonotype was observed a handful of times. Germline is not matched at one junction end, which may reflect a read error. The rearrangement links TRBV7-8 to TRBJ1-3; D perhaps matches TRBD1 (5 bases). Germline CDR1 and CDR2: SGHVS and FQNEAQ. The CDR3 is 16 residues long. The CDR3 bases are TGTGCCAGCAGCTTAGCCCGCAGGGCAGTTGGAAACACCATATACTTT. Protein product: CASSLARRAVGNTIYF. Looking up the rest from reference TRBV7-8 and TRBJ1-3 gives the full variable domain: GAGVSQSPRYKVAKRGQDVALRCDPISGHVSLFWYQQALGQGPEFLTYFQNEAQLDKSGLPSDRFFAERPEGSVSTLKIQRTQQEDSAVYLCASSLARRAVGNTIYFGEGSWLTVV.

The rearrangement uses TRBV5-1 and TRBJ2-5; D gene ambiguous. Per the germline V gene, CDR1 is SGHRS and CDR2 is YFSETQ. V was trimmed by 0 bases and J by 7 bases, leaving 4 bases between them. CDR3 length equals 11 residues. The CDR3 DNA reads as TGCGCCAGCAGCTTGGAGATGACCCAGTACTTC. It translates to CASSLEMTQYF.

This clonotype was picked up a small number of times. The chain couples TRBV5-1 to TRBJ2-2; 8 bases align to TRBD2. The CDR3 is 16 residues long. Germline V gene sequence: CDR1 SGHRS, CDR2 YFSETQ. V was clipped by 4 bases and J by 3 bases; unmatched bases: 8. The CDR3 bases are TGCGCCAGCAGCCCGACGGGGGGGATGGACACCGGGGAGCTGTTTTTT. Protein sequence: CASSPTGGMDTGELFF.

This sequence joins TRBV4-1 and TRBJ2-7; D ambiguous. The CDR3 is 16 residues long. V was shortened by 4 bases and J by 6 bases, with 22 bases between the two germline ends. The V gene's germline CDR1 is MGHRA and CDR2 YSYEKL. The CDR3 nucleotides read TGCGCCAGCAGCCCTCGGTTACTGTCGGGCTCTGGCGAGCAGTACTTC. Translated, it gives CASSPRLLSGSGEQYF.

This clonotype showed up just a few times. V usage is TRBV5-1 and J usage is TRBJ2-5; D may be TRBD1 (6 bases). With 2 bases removed from V and 3 bases from J, the gap between germline ends came to 8 bases. There are 13 residues in the CDR3. Germline CDR1 SGHRS, CDR2 YFSETQ. The CDR3 coding sequence is TGCGCCAGCAGCTTCGAGGGGGAAGAGACCCAGTACTTC. This encodes CASSFEGEETQYF.

The chain carries TRBV12-3 or TRBV12-4 and TRBJ1-2; D may be TRBD1 (6 bases). Trimming shortened V by 5 bases and J by 5 bases, and 12 bases separated the two germline ends. This CDR3 has 13 amino acids. The CDR3 reads CASSQQGLYGYTF. CDR3 DNA sequence: TGTGCCAGCAGTCAACAGGGTTTGTATGGCTACACCTTC.

The chain uses TRBV24-1 and TRBJ2-3; either TRBD1 or TRBD2 may supply D (5 bases each). CDR1 KGHDR and CDR2 SFDVKD come from the germline V gene. CDR3 length: 17 amino acids. V was cut by 0 bases and J by 4 bases, with 16 bases left in between. The CDR3 DNA sequence: TGTGCCACCAGTGATTTGGGACCGGGGCCTTCGGCAGATACGCAGTATTTT. Its protein is CATSDLGPGPSADTQYF.

Only a few counts were recorded for this clonotype. The V and J genes are TRBV12-3 or TRBV12-4 and TRBJ2-3; no reliable D call. The V gene lost 2 bases and the J gene lost 4 bases, with 4 bases spanning the gap. CDR3 length: 12 residues. This CDR3 is CASSLKPDTQYF. CDR3 DNA sequence: TGTGCCAGCAGTTTAAAGCCAGATACGCAGTATTTT.

The V and J genes are TRBV19 and TRBJ1-2; 7 bases fit TRBD1. The germline CDR1 and CDR2 sequences are LNHDA and SQIVND (reference sequence). V dropped 5 bases and J dropped 3; count of bases not matched to a gene: 9. The CDR3 extends over 15 amino acids. CDR3 nucleotide sequence: TGTGCCAGTAGTGACTGGGACAGCCCATACTATGGCTACACCTTC. As protein: CASSDWDSPYYGYTF.

This clonotype appeared a few times. V usage is TRBV9 and J usage is TRBJ1-2; the D gene is possibly TRBD1 (5 bases). The CDR3 spans 12 residues. The ends were cut back, 8 bases at V and 4 bases at J, with 12 bases in the middle. The germline CDR1 and CDR2 sequences are SGDLS and YYNGEE. The CDR3 bases are TGTGCCAGGAGGGACCGATTCTATGGCTACACCTTC. Its protein product is CARRDRFYGYTF.

The chain combines TRBV7-9 with TRBJ2-2, with 10 bases matching TRBD1. The CDR3 runs 13 residues. V dropped 8 bases and J dropped 4; count of bases not matched to a gene: 1. Germline V gene lookup returns CDR1 SEHNR and CDR2 FQNEAQ (reference sequence). CDR3 amino acids: CASGTGATGELFF. CDR3 sequence (DNA): TGTGCCAGCGGGACAGGGGCCACCGGGGAGCTGTTTTTT.

This clonotype was observed a few times. The chain uses TRBV10-2 and TRBJ2-5; 10 bases match TRBD2. Per the germline V gene, CDR1 is WSHSY and CDR2 is SAAADI. This CDR3 spans 14 amino acids. V lost 7 bases and J lost 1; bases outside the gene matches: 3. The CDR3 DNA reads TGCGCCAGCAAAGAGCGGGGGGGCCAAGAGACCCAGTACTTC. As protein: CASKERGGQETQYF.

This clonotype turned up a few times. The CDR3 spells CASSRLLADIRQYEQYF. The CDR3 bases are TGTGCCAGCAGTCGCCTTCTAGCGGACATACGTCAGTACGAGCAGTACTTC. This chain connects TRBV6-1 to TRBJ2-7; TRBD2 matches at 7 bases. The length of the CDR3 is 17 residues. The germline V gene has CDR1 MNHNS and CDR2 SASEGT. J lost 4 bases, V lost 5 bases, and 17 bases had no gene match.

The chain has TRBV27 and TRBJ2-4; tentatively, D is TRBD1 (7 bases). The CDR3 sequence is 15 residues long. Trimming removed 7 bases at V and 2 bases at J, with 15 bases between. Germline CDR1 MNHEY, CDR2 SMNVEV (reference sequence). The CDR3 sequence is CASTLGGQTKNIQYF. For the CDR3, the DNA is TGTGCCAGCACCCTGGGGGGACAGACCAAAAACATTCAGTACTTC.